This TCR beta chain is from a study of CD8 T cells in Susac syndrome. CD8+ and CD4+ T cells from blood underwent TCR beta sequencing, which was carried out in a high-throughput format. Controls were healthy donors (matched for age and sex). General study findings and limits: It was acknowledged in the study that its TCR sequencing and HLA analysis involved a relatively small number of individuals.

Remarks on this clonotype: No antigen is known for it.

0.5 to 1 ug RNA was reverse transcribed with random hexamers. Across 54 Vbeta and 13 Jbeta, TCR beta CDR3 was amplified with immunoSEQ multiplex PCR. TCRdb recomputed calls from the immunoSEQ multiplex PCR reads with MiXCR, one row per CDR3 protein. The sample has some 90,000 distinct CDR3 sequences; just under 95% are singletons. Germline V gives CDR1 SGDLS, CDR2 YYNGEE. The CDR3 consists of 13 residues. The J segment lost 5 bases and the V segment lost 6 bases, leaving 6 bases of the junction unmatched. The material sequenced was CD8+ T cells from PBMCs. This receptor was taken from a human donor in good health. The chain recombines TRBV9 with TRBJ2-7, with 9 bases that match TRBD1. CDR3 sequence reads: CASMSGTGNEQYF. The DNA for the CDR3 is TGTGCCAGCATGTCCGGGACAGGGAACGAGCAGTACTTC.